Sequencing of this T cell receptor beta chain was carried out in a study of T cells after posttransplantation cyclophosphamide. Broader study findings: Blood and skin or GI T cell repertoires showed limited TRB overlap. Donor-recipient repertoire similarity was low at 1-2 months, rising over year one.

V gave up 4 bases and J gave up 3 bases, with 17 bases separating them. CDR1 and CDR2 from the germline V gene are SGHTS and YDEGEE. The CDR3 totals 16 residues. Remarks on this clone: Its antigen is currently unknown.

Clones were sequenced by immunoSEQ multiplex PCR, and TCRdb holds only the in-frame ones, with some missing. This sample has around 43,000 clones, with roughly 93% found just once. Sequencing input: PBMCs. J is TRBJ2-1 and V is TRBV5-8; weak D call: TRBD2 (6 bases). The TCR sequence derives from a woman aged 50 to 60 in good health and a related stem cell transplant donor. The CDR3 reads CASSTLPRDFYNEQFF. DNA for the CDR3: TGTGCCAGCAGCACGTTGCCCCGGGACTTCTACAATGAGCAGTTCTTC. Combining the CDR3 with reference TRBV5-8 and TRBJ2-1 gives the whole variable domain EAGVTQSPTHLIKTRGQQATLRCSPISGHTSVYWYQQALGLGLQFLLWYDEGEERNRGNFPPRFSGRQFPNYSSELNVNALELEDSALYLCASSTLPRDFYNEQFFGPGTRLTVL.